The TCR beta chain under discussion was sequenced for a study of blood T cell repertoires in COVID-19. Across the whole study: Among Cohort 3 donors, those recovered had two negative PCRs, clearance, or symptom resolution. Nucleic acid was either cDNA or gDNA, and it came from T cells, B-cell-depleted T cells, or PBMCs.

Participants' own reports of clinical history determined their cohort assignment. Germline CDR1 is SGHDT and CDR2 is YYEEEE. V lost 4 bases and J 10 bases, leaving 21 bases between the germline ends. The CDR3 length is 15 residues. As handled by the study authors: By means of reference gene primer amplification, nucleated cell counts were estimated. Clones were sequenced by immunoSEQ multiplex PCR, and TCRdb holds only the in-frame ones, with some missing. V and J calls and clone size are those listed in that table; D and trimming were worked out from the DNA. The repertoire has roughly 150,000 clones, around three quarters of them found once; the top ten carry roughly 19%.

Sequences were obtained from PBMCs or T cells enriched from blood (not recorded which). The sequence came from a woman in her seventies in a cohort exposed to, infected with or recovered from COVID-19 (not recorded which). The chain is built from TRBV5-6 and TRBJ2-1; D might be TRBD2 (6 bases). The CDR3 DNA follows: TGTGCCAGCAGCGCCGTGGCGGGGTGGCGAGGGGAGCAGTTCTTC. As protein: CASSAVAGWRGEQFF. Complete variable domain (other parts from reference TRBV5-6 and TRBJ2-1): DAGVTQSPTHLIKTRGQQVTLRCSPKSGHDTVSWYQQALGQGPQFIFQYYEEEERQRGNFPDRFSGHQFPNYSSELNVNALLLGDSALYLCASSAVAGWRGEQFFGPGTRLTVL.